This T cell receptor (beta chain) is from a study of STAT5B mutations in CD4+ large granular lymphocyte leukemia. Regarding the study as a whole: Without putative leukemic clones, patient CD4-sorted repertoires remained more clonal than healthy CD4+ repertoires.

Germline V gene data show CDR1 as SQVTM and CDR2 as ANQGSEA. Trimming pared 4 bases from V and 4 bases from J, leaving 13 bases between. The CDR3 is 13 residues long. This clone ranks as medium-sized. The antigen is not known. Some clones are missing from TCRdb's copy, which holds only in-frame ones; the method was immunoSEQ multiplex PCR. The sample has 3,500 to 5,500 clones; about 82% are singletons. The specimen sequenced was PBMCs. This sequence originates from a man aged 70-80 years with CD4+ T-cell large granular lymphocyte leukemia. The rearrangement uses TRBV29-1 and TRBJ1-1, with TRBD1 as a possible D gene (5 bases). The CDR3 region is CSVVSWGGTEAFF. In DNA, the CDR3 is TGCAGCGTTGTATCTTGGGGGGGCACTGAAGCTTTCTTT. Combining the CDR3 with reference TRBV29-1 and TRBJ1-1 gives the whole variable domain SAVISQKPSRDICQRGTSLTIQCQVDSQVTMMFWYRQQPGQSLTLIATANQGSEATYESGFVIDKFPISRPNLTFSTLTVSNMSPEDSSIYLCSVVSWGGTEAFFGQGTRLTVV.